These 27 T cell receptor beta chains were all obtained from the same sample, sequenced in a study of neurological immune-mediated disorders. TCRdb reprocessed the 5' RACE reads via MiXCR and lists one record per CDR3 protein. This table holds about 30,000 distinct CDR3 sequences, about 15% found once. The sample consisted of PBMCs. The receptors come from a man in his 70s in good health.

V usage is TRBV28 and J usage is TRBJ2-5; 7 bases are a match to TRBD1. CDR3 length equals 13 residues. The germline CDR1 and CDR2 sequences are MDHEN and SYDVKM. J was trimmed by 4 bases and V by 8 bases; bases with no gene match: 7. DNA for the CDR3: TGTGCCAGCGCCAGGGGGTGGGGAGAGACCCAGTACTTC. Its translation: CASARGWGETQYF.

This clonotype was seen repeatedly, ten times or more. The chain couples TRBV12-3 or TRBV12-4 to TRBJ2-3, with 9 nucleotides matching TRBD1. V lost 6 bases to trimming and J lost 0 bases; unmatched junction nucleotides: 7. CDR3 length: 16 residues. The chain's CDR3 is CASSPGQGRSTDTQYF. Here the CDR3 DNA reads TGTGCCAGCAGCCCGGGACAGGGTAGAAGCACAGATACGCAGTATTTT.

V is TRBV7-2 and J is TRBJ2-7; D not resolved. This CDR3 contains 14 residues. CDR1 and CDR2 from the germline V gene are SGHTA and FQGNSA. V gave up 1 base and J gave up 10 bases, with 17 bases separating them. In nucleotides, the CDR3 is TGTGCCAGCAGCTTAGGGGCTAGTATGTCCTACCAGTACTTC. This translates into CASSLGASMSYQYF.

This clonotype came up many times. This chain uses TRBV27 with TRBJ2-7, with 7 positions matching TRBD1. V shed 8 bases, J shed 2 bases, and the junction held 6 bases outside the gene matches. CDR3 length: 13 amino acids. CDR1 MNHEY and CDR2 SMNVEV come from the germline V gene (reference sequence). This chain's CDR3 is CASHRTGPYEQYF. Written as DNA, the CDR3 is TGTGCCAGCCACCGGACAGGACCCTACGAGCAGTACTTC.

The sample holds many counts of this clonotype. The CDR3 DNA sequence: TGCAGCGTTGAGGAAGAGACCCAGTACTTC. Encoded protein: CSVEEETQYF. The rearrangement joins TRBV29-1 to TRBJ2-5; the D is unclear. Trimming stripped 3 bases from V and 3 bases from J, with 2 bases between. Germline V gene lookup returns CDR1 SQVTM and CDR2 ANQGSEA. The CDR3 has 10 amino acids.

At least ten counts were recorded for this clonotype. CDR3 nucleotides: TGTGCCAGCAATCGGGGGGGGGGCCTGGGCACAGATACGCAGTATTTT. Encoded protein: CASNRGGGLGTDTQYF. This chain connects TRBV7-2 to TRBJ2-3; TRBD2 aligns across 8 bases. The germline V gene encodes CDR1 SGHTA and CDR2 FQGNSA. The CDR3 has 16 residues. J gave up 1 base and V 7 bases, and 10 bases lay outside the gene matches.

This clonotype was counted many times. The chain carries TRBV9 and TRBJ1-5; D possibly corresponds to TRBD1 (6 bases). Trimming took off 4 bases at V and 7 bases at J, with 15 bases between the two ends. Germline V gene data show CDR1 as SGDLS and CDR2 as YYNGEE. CDR3 length: 14 amino acids. The DNA for the CDR3 is TGTGCCAGCAGCCGACGGGGGGGCGCCCAGCCCCAGCATTTT. Its translation is CASSRRGGAQPQHF.

This clonotype occurred many times. The chain employs TRBV25-1 and TRBJ2-3, with a tentative D call TRBD2 (7 bases). This CDR3 comprises 16 residues. Germline V CDR1 and CDR2: MGHDK, SYGVNS. Trimming pared 3 bases from V and 6 bases from J, leaving 19 bases between. The CDR3: CASSDFWGGAWDTQYF. The CDR3 DNA reads as TGTGCCAGCAGTGACTTCTGGGGGGGGGCCTGGGATACGCAGTATTTT.

The table lists this clonotype with many counts. This rearrangement joins TRBV6-5 to TRBJ1-6; a weak D match, TRBD1 (6 bases). This CDR3 comprises 15 residues. The germline V gene has CDR1 MNHEY and CDR2 SVGAGI. V was trimmed by 5 bases and J by 10 bases, leaving 18 bases between them. The CDR3 protein is CASSKKQGRVSPLHF. The CDR3 region has the DNA TGTGCCAGCAGTAAAAAACAGGGAAGGGTGTCACCCCTCCACTTT.

This clonotype was detected many times. V and J are TRBV12-3 or TRBV12-4 and TRBJ2-2; D uncertain. The CDR3 runs 15 residues. Trimming took off 3 bases at V and 2 bases at J, with 10 bases between the two ends. The chain's CDR3 is CASSFSQPNTGELFF. The CDR3 DNA is TGTGCCAGCAGTTTTAGTCAGCCTAACACCGGGGAGCTGTTTTTT.

This clonotype appeared a few times. CDR3 sequence (DNA): TGCAGTGCTAGCGGGGGGGGTGGGAGCGACGAGCAGTACTTC. Translating it yields CSASGGGGSDEQYF. V and J are TRBV20-1 and TRBJ2-7, with 8 bases aligning to TRBD2. V lost 3 bases and J lost 5; bases outside the gene matches: 9. The CDR3 spans 14 residues. Germline V gene sequence: CDR1 DFQATT, CDR2 SNEGSKA (reference sequence).

A note on this clonotype: The junction shows a germline mismatch at one end, possibly a read error. CDR3 coding DNA: TGTGCCAGCAGCCAATCCTTCGAGCAGTACTTC. Translation: CASSQSFEQYF. The chain couples TRBV7-2 to TRBJ2-7; D gene uncertain. This CDR3 has 11 residues. Per the germline V gene, CDR1 is SGHTA and CDR2 is FQGNSA.

The chain recombines TRBV7-6 with TRBJ2-5; D gene ambiguous. The CDR3 contains 12 residues. Between the trimmed V and J ends, which lost 0 bases and 5 bases, there was a span of 4 bases. Germline V gives CDR1 SGHVS, CDR2 FNYEAQ. The CDR3 here is CASSLARETQYF. The CDR3, as DNA: TGTGCCAGCAGCTTAGCGCGGGAGACCCAGTACTTC.

This clonotype was seen many times. V and J are TRBV11-2 and TRBJ2-1; 11 bases fit TRBD1. This CDR3 contains 13 residues. Losses at the gene ends were 3 bases for V and 12 bases for J; bases not matched to a gene: 4. In germline, CDR1 is SGHAT, CDR2 FQNNGV. The CDR3 loop reads CASSLGGQGGQFF. The CDR3 coding sequence is TGTGCCAGCAGCTTGGGGGGACAGGGGGGGCAGTTCTTC.

This clonotype has a count of ten or more. The chain links TRBV5-1 to TRBJ1-2; D is undetermined. CDR3 size: 16 residues. With 4 bases removed from V and 6 bases from J, the gap between germline ends came to 22 bases. Per germline, CDR1 SGHRS and CDR2 YFSETQ. CDR3 nucleotide sequence: TGCGCCAGCAGCAACAGCTCCGGCCTTCCGATGGATGGCTACACCTTC. It codes for CASSNSSGLPMDGYTF.

This clonotype was recorded at least ten times. This chain joins TRBV5-6 and TRBJ1-6; D may be TRBD1 (6 bases). CDR1 and CDR2 from the germline V gene are SGHDT and YYEEEE. The V end lost 4 bases, the J end lost 7 bases, and 18 bases lay between the germline ends. This CDR3 has 16 amino acids. CDR3 nucleotide sequence: TGTGCCAGCAGCCCTAGGGGGGGGAGGTACAATTCACCCCTCCACTTT. Its protein is CASSPRGGRYNSPLHF.

The chain has TRBV27 and TRBJ2-2; 7 bases match TRBD1. The CDR3 is 14 amino acids. Germline lookup yields CDR1 MNHEY and CDR2 SMNVEV (reference sequence). V trimming: 6 bases; J trimming: 1 base; junction bases outside the gene matches: 2. Here the CDR3 DNA reads TGTGCCAGCAGATGGACAGGGAACACCGGGGAGCTGTTTTTT. The encoded protein is CASRWTGNTGELFF.

This clonotype was observed many times. The chain uses TRBV18 and TRBJ1-5; D is unclear. Germline V gene lookup returns CDR1 KGHSH and CDR2 LQKENI. With 2 bases removed from V and 2 bases from J, the gap between germline ends came to 10 bases. CDR3 length: 15 amino acids. CDR3 DNA sequence: TGTGCCAGCTCACCAGATAGGCCAGGCAATCAGCCCCAGCATTTT. This gives the protein CASSPDRPGNQPQHF.

This clonotype was counted many times. The chain joins TRBV9 to TRBJ1-2; tentatively, D is TRBD1 (6 bases). The CDR3 loop spans 14 amino acids. Germline loops: CDR1 SGDLS, CDR2 YYNGEE. V was clipped by 0 bases and J by 8 bases, with 14 bases between them. The CDR3 DNA follows: TGTGCCAGCAGCGTAGGCCGACAGGCGGACGGCTACACCTTC. Its protein product is CASSVGRQADGYTF.

This clonotype was counted many times. The chain carries TRBV4-2 and TRBJ2-3, with D perhaps matching TRBD1 (5 bases). The CDR3 consists of 15 residues. V dropped 0 bases and J dropped 6 bases, with 13 bases sitting between them. The V gene's germline CDR1 is LGHNA and CDR2 YNFKEQ. CDR3 sequence: CASSQDWGLGDTQYF. For the CDR3, the DNA is TGTGCCAGCAGCCAAGATTGGGGCCTGGGGGATACGCAGTATTTT.

This clonotype has more than one count but fewer than ten. The chain links TRBV9 to TRBJ2-1; D possibly corresponds to TRBD2 (7 bases). CDR3 length: 17 residues. CDR1 SGDLS and CDR2 YYNGEE come from the germline V gene. Trimming took off 0 bases at V and 3 bases at J, with 16 bases between the two ends. The CDR3 protein is CASSVATGGGYYNEQFF. CDR3 nucleotide sequence: TGTGCCAGCAGCGTAGCTACGGGGGGCGGCTACTACAATGAGCAGTTCTTC.

This clonotype was observed many times. The chain employs TRBV7-9 and TRBJ1-1, with 7 positions matching TRBD1. J was trimmed by 0 bases and V by 5 bases; bases with no gene match: 3. CDR1 is SEHNR and CDR2 is FQNEAQ in the germline V gene (reference sequence). The CDR3 totals 14 residues. This chain's CDR3 is CASSIQGVNTEAFF. Here the CDR3 DNA reads TGTGCCAGCAGCATCCAGGGGGTGAACACTGAAGCTTTCTTT.

The chain employs TRBV12-3 or TRBV12-4 and TRBJ2-5; D is ambiguous. The length of the CDR3 is 15 residues. V was clipped by 5 bases and J by 5 bases, with 18 bases between them. This chain's CDR3 is CASSLREVLRETQYF. The CDR3 region has the DNA TGTGCCAGCAGTCTTAGAGAGGTCCTACGGGAGACCCAGTACTTC.

This clonotype was seen many times. The rearrangement links TRBV20-1 to TRBJ1-5, with TRBD1 as a possible D gene (6 bases). The length of the CDR3 is 14 residues. Trimming removed 3 bases at V and 3 bases at J, with 12 bases between. Germline V CDR1 and CDR2: DFQATT, SNEGSKA (reference sequence). Written as DNA, the CDR3 is TGCAGTGCTAGTCCAGGGGCCTTCAATCAGCCCCAGCATTTT. Amino acid sequence: CSASPGAFNQPQHF.

This sequence joins TRBV2 and TRBJ1-5; D is possibly TRBD1 (5 bases). V lost 3 bases and J 9 bases, leaving 6 bases between the germline ends. The CDR3 consists of 11 residues. Germline V lookup: CDR1 SNHLY, CDR2 FYNNEI. CDR3 protein: CASSDGGPQHF. CDR3 coding DNA: TGTGCCAGCAGTGATGGGGGGCCCCAGCATTTT.

This clonotype showed up many times. DNA for the CDR3: TGTGCCAGCAGTCCGACCGGGGACGGAGAGTCCCAAGAGACCCAGTACTTC. It codes for CASSPTGDGESQETQYF. The chain combines TRBV12-3 or TRBV12-4 with TRBJ2-5; perhaps D is TRBD1 or TRBD2 (5 bases each). V lost 5 bases, J lost 1 base, and 20 bases lay in between. This CDR3 is built from 17 residues.

This clonotype occurred many times. The chain combines TRBV7-3 with TRBJ2-1, with 7 bases that match TRBD1. CDR3 size: 11 residues. The V gene end was trimmed by 5 bases and the J gene end by 10 bases; junction bases not matched to a gene: 2. CDR1 is SGHTA and CDR2 is FQGTGA in the germline V gene. CDR3 loop: CASSQGDEQFF. Written as DNA, the CDR3 is TGTGCCAGCAGCCAGGGGGACGAGCAGTTCTTC.